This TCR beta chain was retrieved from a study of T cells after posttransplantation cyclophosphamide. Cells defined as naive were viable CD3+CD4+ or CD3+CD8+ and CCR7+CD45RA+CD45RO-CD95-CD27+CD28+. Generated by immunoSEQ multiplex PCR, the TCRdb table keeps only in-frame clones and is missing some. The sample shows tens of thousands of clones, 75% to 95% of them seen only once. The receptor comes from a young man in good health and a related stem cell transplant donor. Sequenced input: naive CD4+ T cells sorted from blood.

CDR3 DNA: TGTGCCAGCAGGCCCACGAGCGGGGAAAACACCGGGGAGCTGTTTTTT. Its protein product is CASRPTSGENTGELFF. V and J are TRBV5-8 and TRBJ2-2, with 7 bases fitting TRBD2. V gave up 5 bases and J gave up 2 bases; unmatched junction bases: 9. This CDR3 is 16 amino acids long. The germline gives CDR1 SGHTS, CDR2 YDEGEE.